A selection of T cell receptor beta chains follows, all from one sample in a study of blood T cell repertoires in COVID-19. Sequenced by immunoSEQ multiplex PCR; TCRdb stores in-frame clones only, minus some. The sample yields 250,000 to 400,000 clones, over 75% seen once. The specimen was PBMCs or T cells enriched from blood (not recorded which). The receptors shown here come from a woman in her twenties or thirties who had recovered from COVID-19. CDR3s include the opening cysteine and the closing phenylalanine or tryptophan. D genes are given only for firm matches.

j_gene: TRBJ1-6
d_gene: .
v_gene: TRBV19
CDR3nt: TGTGCCAGTAGGATCGCGGGCTCCTATAATTCACCCCTCCACTTT
CDR3aa: CASRIAGSYNSPLHF

j_gene: TRBJ1-2
d_gene: TRBD1
v_gene: TRBV6-7
CDR3nt: TGTGCCAGCAGTGACCGGGACAGCATTAACTATGGCTACACCTTC
CDR3aa: CASSDRDSINYGYTF

j_gene: TRBJ1-2
d_gene: .
v_gene: TRBV28
CDR3nt: TGTGCCAGCACCCCCTCCCGGTCATATGGCTACACCTTC
CDR3aa: CASTPSRSYGYTF

j_gene: TRBJ1-1
d_gene: .
v_gene: TRBV6-2/TRBV6-3
CDR3nt: TGTGCCAGCAGTTACTCGGCGGGGGGGGCTTTCTTT
CDR3aa: CASSYSAGGAFF

j_gene: TRBJ2-3
d_gene: TRBD2
v_gene: TRBV7-2
CDR3nt: TGTGCCAGCAGCTTAGTAATAGCGGGGGGCCGGGCAGATACGCAGTATTTT
CDR3aa: CASSLVIAGGRADTQYF

j_gene: TRBJ1-1
d_gene: .
v_gene: TRBV10-3
CDR3nt: TGTGCCATCACCTTACTTACAGGGTCGGGCACTGAAGCTTTCTTT
CDR3aa: CAITLLTGSGTEAFF

j_gene: TRBJ1-1
d_gene: .
v_gene: TRBV2
CDR3nt: TGTGCCAGCCCCCTTTCAGGACAGTCGAACATTGAAGCTTTCTTT
CDR3aa: CASPLSGQSNIEAFF

j_gene: TRBJ2-5
d_gene: TRBD2
v_gene: TRBV24-1
CDR3nt: TGTGCCACCAGTGATCCCCGGGGAGCGGGGAGAGAGACCCAGTACTTC
CDR3aa: CATSDPRGAGRETQYF

j_gene: TRBJ1-2
d_gene: TRBD1
v_gene: TRBV4-3
CDR3nt: TGCGCCAGCGCCACCTCCCGGGACAGGGGGCGACGAGGAAATGGCTACACCTTC
CDR3aa: CASATSRDRGRRGNGYTF

j_gene: TRBJ2-5
d_gene: .
v_gene: TRBV11-2
CDR3nt: TGTGCCAGCAGCTTAGCGGCTAGCTTGGCCCGGACCCAGTACTTC
CDR3aa: CASSLAASLARTQYF

j_gene: TRBJ2-4
d_gene: TRBD1
v_gene: TRBV28
CDR3nt: TGTGCCAGCAGTTTATTAAGGGACAGAAAAAACATTCAGTACTTC
CDR3aa: CASSLLRDRKNIQYF

j_gene: TRBJ1-2
d_gene: .
v_gene: TRBV13
CDR3nt: TGTGCCAGCAGCTGGGCGGGGGACTATGGCTACACCTTC
CDR3aa: CASSWAGDYGYTF

j_gene: TRBJ2-5
d_gene: .
v_gene: TRBV2
CDR3nt: TGTGCCAGCAGCTTTACCGGTGAGACCCAGTACTTC
CDR3aa: CASSFTGETQYF

j_gene: TRBJ2-7
d_gene: TRBD1
v_gene: TRBV24-1
CDR3nt: TGTGCCACCAGTGAGGTCACCGGGACAGTGCGCACCTACGAGCAGTACTTC
CDR3aa: CATSEVTGTVRTYEQYF

j_gene: TRBJ2-7
d_gene: TRBD1
v_gene: TRBV7-8
CDR3nt: TGTGCCAGCAGCTTATCGAATTTCGGGACAGGGGGCTACGAGCAGTACTTC
CDR3aa: CASSLSNFGTGGYEQYF

j_gene: TRBJ2-1
d_gene: .
v_gene: TRBV29-1
CDR3nt: TGCAGCGTTGAATTACTCGGGGTAAGCTACAATGAGCAGTTCTTC
CDR3aa: CSVELLGVSYNEQFF

j_gene: TRBJ1-6
d_gene: .
v_gene: TRBV12-3/TRBV12-4
CDR3nt: TGTGCCAGCACCGGGTCCGGCAATTCACCCCTCCACTTT
CDR3aa: CASTGSGNSPLHF

j_gene: TRBJ2-3
d_gene: .
v_gene: TRBV5-8
CDR3nt: TGTGCCAGCAGCTTTATCTCAACGGGAGATACGCAGTATTTT
CDR3aa: CASSFISTGDTQYF

j_gene: TRBJ1-1
d_gene: .
v_gene: TRBV18
CDR3nt: TGTGCCAGCTCACCGTTTGGGACTACTGCCACTGAAGCTTTCTTT
CDR3aa: CASSPFGTTATEAFF

j_gene: TRBJ1-1
d_gene: .
v_gene: TRBV28
CDR3nt: TGTGCCAGCAGTTTGTGGGGAGAGCCTGAAGCTTTCTTT
CDR3aa: CASSLWGEPEAFF

j_gene: TRBJ2-5
d_gene: .
v_gene: TRBV3-1/TRBV3-2
CDR3nt: TGTGCCAGCAGCCAAGACGTCGCCAGCGGAGAGACCCAGTACTTC
CDR3aa: CASSQDVASGETQYF

j_gene: TRBJ2-7
d_gene: TRBD2
v_gene: TRBV5-1
CDR3nt: TGCGCCAGCAGCTGGGCCGGCGGGGGGGCTTATGAGCAGTACTTC
CDR3aa: CASSWAGGGAYEQYF

j_gene: TRBJ1-1
d_gene: .
v_gene: TRBV29-1
CDR3nt: TGCAGCGTTGATACATACACTGAAGCTTTCTTT
CDR3aa: CSVDTYTEAFF

j_gene: TRBJ1-6
d_gene: .
v_gene: TRBV7-8
CDR3nt: TGTGCCAGCAGCTTAGCCGGGGGGCGTTCACCCCTCCACTTT
CDR3aa: CASSLAGGRSPLHF

j_gene: TRBJ1-1
d_gene: .
v_gene: TRBV19
CDR3nt: TGTGCCAGTAGTCGGTCAGGGAACACTGAAGCTTTCTTT
CDR3aa: CASSRSGNTEAFF

j_gene: TRBJ2-2
d_gene: .
v_gene: TRBV5-1
CDR3nt: TGCGCCAGCTCTAATGGGGGCAACGCGAACACCGGGGAGCTGTTTTTT
CDR3aa: CASSNGGNANTGELFF